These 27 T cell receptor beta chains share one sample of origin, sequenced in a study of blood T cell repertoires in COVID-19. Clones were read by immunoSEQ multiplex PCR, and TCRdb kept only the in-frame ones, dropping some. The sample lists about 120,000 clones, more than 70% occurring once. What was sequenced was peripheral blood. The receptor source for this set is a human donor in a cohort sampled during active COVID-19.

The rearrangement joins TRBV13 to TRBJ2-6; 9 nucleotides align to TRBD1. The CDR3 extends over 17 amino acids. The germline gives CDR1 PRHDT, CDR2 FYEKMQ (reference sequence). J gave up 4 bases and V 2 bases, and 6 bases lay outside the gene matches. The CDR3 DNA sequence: TGTGCCAGCAGCTTATGGACAGGGGATGGAGGGGCCAACGTCCTGACTTTC. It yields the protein CASSLWTGDGGANVLTF.

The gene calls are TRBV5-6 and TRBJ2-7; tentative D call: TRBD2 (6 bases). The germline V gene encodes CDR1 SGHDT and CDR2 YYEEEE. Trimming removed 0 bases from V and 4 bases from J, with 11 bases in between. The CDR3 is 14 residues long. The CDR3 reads CASSLVGGEYEQYF. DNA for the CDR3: TGTGCCAGCAGCTTGGTCGGGGGTGAGTACGAGCAGTACTTC.

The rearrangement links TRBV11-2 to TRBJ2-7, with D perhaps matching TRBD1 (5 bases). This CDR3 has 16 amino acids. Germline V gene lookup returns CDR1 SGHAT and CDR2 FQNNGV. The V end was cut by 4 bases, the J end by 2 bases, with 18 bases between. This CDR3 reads CASSSRQSSSPYEQYF. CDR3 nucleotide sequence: TGTGCCAGCAGCTCCCGACAGTCGTCTTCCCCCTACGAGCAGTACTTC.

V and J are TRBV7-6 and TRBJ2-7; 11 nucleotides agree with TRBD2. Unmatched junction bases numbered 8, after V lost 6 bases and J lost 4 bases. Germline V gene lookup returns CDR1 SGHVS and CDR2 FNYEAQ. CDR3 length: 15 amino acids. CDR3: CASSYLAGGPYEQYF. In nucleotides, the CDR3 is TGTGCCAGCAGTTACTTAGCGGGAGGGCCTTACGAGCAGTACTTC.

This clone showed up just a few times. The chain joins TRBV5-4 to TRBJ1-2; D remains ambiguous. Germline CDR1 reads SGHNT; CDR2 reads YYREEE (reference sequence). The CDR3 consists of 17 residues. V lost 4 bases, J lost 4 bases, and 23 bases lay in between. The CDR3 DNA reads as TGTGCCAGCAGCCTGGGAGGCTCTTGGGGAAGCGGCTATGGCTACACCTTC. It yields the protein CASSLGGSWGSGYGYTF. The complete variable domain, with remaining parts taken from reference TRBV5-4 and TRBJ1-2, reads ETGVTQSPTHLIKTRGQQVTLRCSSQSGHNTVSWYQQALGQGPQFIFQYYREEENGRGNFPPRFSGLQFPNYSSELNVNALELDDSALYLCASSLGGSWGSGYGYTFGSGTRLTVV.

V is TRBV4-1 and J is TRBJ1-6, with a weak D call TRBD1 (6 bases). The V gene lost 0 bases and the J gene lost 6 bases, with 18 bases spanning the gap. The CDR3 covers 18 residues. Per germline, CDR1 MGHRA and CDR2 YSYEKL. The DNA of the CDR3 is TGCGCCAGCAGCCAAGAAGGAGGCAGGGGAACCCCTAATTCACCCCTCCACTTT. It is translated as CASSQEGGRGTPNSPLHF.

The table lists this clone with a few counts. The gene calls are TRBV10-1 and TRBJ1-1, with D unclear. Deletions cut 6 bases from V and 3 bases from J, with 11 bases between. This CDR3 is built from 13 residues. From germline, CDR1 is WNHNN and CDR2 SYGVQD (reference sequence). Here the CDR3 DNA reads TGCGCCAGCAGACGGGAGATTGACACTGAAGCTTTCTTT. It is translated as CASRREIDTEAFF.

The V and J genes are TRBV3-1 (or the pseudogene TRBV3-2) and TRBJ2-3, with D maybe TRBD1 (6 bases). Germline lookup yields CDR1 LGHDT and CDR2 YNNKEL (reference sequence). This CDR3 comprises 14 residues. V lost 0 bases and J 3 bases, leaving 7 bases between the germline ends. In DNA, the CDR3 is TGTGCCAGCAGCCAAGATCAGGGGACAGATACGCAGTATTTT. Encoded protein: CASSQDQGTDTQYF.

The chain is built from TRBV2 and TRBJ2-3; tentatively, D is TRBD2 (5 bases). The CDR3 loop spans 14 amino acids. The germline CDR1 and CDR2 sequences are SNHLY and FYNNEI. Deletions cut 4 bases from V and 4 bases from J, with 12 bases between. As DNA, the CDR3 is TGTGCCAGCAGTGTAATTAGCGTATCAGATACGCAGTATTTT. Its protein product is CASSVISVSDTQYF.

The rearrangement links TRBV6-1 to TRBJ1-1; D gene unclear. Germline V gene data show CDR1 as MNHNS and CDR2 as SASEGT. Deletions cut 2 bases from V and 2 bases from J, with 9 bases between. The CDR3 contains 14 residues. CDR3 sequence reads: CASSEFVPNTEAFF. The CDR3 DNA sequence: TGTGCCAGCAGTGAATTCGTCCCTAACACTGAAGCTTTCTTT.

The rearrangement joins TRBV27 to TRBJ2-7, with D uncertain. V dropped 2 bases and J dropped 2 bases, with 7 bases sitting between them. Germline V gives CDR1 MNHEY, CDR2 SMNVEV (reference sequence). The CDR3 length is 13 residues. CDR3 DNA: TGTGCCAGCAGTTTACAGGCAGCCTACGAGCAGTACTTC. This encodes CASSLQAAYEQYF.

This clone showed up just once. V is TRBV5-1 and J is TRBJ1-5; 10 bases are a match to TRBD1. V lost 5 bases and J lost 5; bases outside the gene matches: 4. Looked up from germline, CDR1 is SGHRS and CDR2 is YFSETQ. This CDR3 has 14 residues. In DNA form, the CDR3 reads TGCGCCAGCAGTACCGGACAGGGGGATCAGCCCCAGCATTTT. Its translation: CASSTGQGDQPQHF.

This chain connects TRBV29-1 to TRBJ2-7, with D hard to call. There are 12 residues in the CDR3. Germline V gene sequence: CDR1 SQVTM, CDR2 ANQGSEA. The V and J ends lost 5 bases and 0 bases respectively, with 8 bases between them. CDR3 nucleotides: TGCAGCGTTAGTAGTAGCTCCTACGAGCAGTACTTC. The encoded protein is CSVSSSSYEQYF.

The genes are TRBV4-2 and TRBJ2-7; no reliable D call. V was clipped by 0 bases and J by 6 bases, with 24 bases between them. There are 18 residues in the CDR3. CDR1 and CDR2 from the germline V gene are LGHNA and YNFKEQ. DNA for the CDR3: TGTGCCAGCAGCCAAGATGGGCGTGTGGATTCATATCTGGTCGAGCAGTACTTC. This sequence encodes CASSQDGRVDSYLVEQYF.

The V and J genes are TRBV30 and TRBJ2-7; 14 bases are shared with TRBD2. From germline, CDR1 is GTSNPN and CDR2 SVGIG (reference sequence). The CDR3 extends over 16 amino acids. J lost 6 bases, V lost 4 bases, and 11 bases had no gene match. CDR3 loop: CAWTDPGLAGEGEQYF. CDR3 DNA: TGTGCCTGGACAGATCCGGGACTAGCGGGAGAGGGCGAGCAGTACTTC.

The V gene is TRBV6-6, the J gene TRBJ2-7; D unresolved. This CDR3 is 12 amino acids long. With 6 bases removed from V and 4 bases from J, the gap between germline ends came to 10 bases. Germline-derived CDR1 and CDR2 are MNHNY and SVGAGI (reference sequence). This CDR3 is CASRRYEYEQYF. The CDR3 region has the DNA TGTGCCAGCAGGCGCTACGAATACGAGCAGTACTTC.

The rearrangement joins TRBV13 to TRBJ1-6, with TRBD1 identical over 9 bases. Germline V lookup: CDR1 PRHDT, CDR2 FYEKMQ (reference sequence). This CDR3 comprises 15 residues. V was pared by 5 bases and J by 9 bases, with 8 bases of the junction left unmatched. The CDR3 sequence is CASSMDRGLVSPLHF. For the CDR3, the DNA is TGTGCCAGCAGCATGGACAGGGGTTTAGTTTCACCCCTCCACTTT.

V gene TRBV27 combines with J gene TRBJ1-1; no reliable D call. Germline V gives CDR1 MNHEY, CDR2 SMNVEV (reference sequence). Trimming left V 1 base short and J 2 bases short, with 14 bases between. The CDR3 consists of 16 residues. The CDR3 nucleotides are TGTGCCAGCAGTTTATTGGGCAGGCTTTACAACACTGAAGCTTTCTTT. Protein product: CASSLLGRLYNTEAFF.

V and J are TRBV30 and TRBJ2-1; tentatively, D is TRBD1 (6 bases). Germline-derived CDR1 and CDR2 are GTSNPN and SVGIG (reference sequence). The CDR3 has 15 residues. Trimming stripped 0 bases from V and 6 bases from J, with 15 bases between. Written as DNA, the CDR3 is TGTGCCTGGAGTGTAGTCCGCGAGGGGGTCAATGAGCAGTTCTTC. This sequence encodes CAWSVVREGVNEQFF.

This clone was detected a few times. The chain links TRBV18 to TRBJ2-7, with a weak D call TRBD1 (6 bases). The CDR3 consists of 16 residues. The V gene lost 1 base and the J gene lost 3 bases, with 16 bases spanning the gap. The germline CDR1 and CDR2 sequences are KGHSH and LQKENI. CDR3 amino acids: CASSPLEGNRVYEQYF. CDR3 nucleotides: TGTGCCAGCTCACCACTCGAGGGAAACAGGGTCTACGAGCAGTACTTC.

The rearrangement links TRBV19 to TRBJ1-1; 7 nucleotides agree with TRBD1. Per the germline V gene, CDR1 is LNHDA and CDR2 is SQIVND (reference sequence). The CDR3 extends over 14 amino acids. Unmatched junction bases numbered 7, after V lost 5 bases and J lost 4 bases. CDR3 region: CASSSRQGSTEAFF. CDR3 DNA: TGTGCCAGTAGTTCACGACAGGGTAGCACTGAAGCTTTCTTT.

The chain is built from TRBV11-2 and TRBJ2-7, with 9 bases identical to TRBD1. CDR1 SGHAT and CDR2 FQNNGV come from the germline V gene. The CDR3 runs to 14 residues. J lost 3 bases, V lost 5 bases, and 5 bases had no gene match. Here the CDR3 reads CASSPGTGYYEQYF. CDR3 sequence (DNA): TGTGCCAGCAGCCCCGGGACAGGGTACTACGAGCAGTACTTC.

CDR3 region: CASSPAARASTDTQYF. CDR3 in DNA: TGTGCCAGCAGCCCAGCGGCCAGGGCAAGCACAGATACGCAGTATTTT. The J gene is TRBJ2-3, the V gene TRBV7-8, with D possibly called TRBD1 or TRBD2 (5 bases each). V was trimmed by 5 bases and J by 0 bases, leaving 15 bases between them. The V gene's germline CDR1 is SGHVS and CDR2 FQNEAQ. The CDR3 has 16 amino acids.

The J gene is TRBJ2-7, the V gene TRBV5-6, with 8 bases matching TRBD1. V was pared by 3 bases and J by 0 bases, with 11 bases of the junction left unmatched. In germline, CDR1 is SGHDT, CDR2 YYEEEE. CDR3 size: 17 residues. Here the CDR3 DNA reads TGTGCCAGCAGCTCAGAACATAGACAGGGGCTCTCCTACGAGCAGTACTTC. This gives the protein CASSSEHRQGLSYEQYF.

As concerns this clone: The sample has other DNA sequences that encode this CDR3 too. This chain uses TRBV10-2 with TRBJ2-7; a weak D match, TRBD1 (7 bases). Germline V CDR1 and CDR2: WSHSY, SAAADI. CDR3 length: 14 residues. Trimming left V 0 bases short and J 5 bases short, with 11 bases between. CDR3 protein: CASSESQGGHEQYF. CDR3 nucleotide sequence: TGCGCCAGCAGTGAGTCCCAGGGGGGCCACGAGCAGTACTTC.

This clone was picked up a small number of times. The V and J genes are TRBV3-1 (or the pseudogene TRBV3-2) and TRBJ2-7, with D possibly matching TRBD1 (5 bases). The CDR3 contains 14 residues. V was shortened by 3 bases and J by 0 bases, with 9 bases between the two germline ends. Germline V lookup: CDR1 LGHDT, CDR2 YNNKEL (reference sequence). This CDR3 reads CASSHRQSSYEQYF. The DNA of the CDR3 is TGTGCCAGCAGCCATAGACAGAGCTCCTACGAGCAGTACTTC.

The chain's CDR3 is CASSPRTGGAEQYF. The CDR3 bases are TGCGCCAGCAGCCCCCGGACAGGGGGGGCCGAGCAGTACTTC. The gene calls are TRBV5-1 and TRBJ2-7; 10 bases match TRBD1. The CDR3 consists of 14 residues. V dropped 4 bases and J dropped 6; count of bases not matched to a gene: 7. The germline V gene has CDR1 SGHRS and CDR2 YFSETQ.